This is a list of T cell receptor beta chains from one sample in a study of T cell responses to AZD1222 COVID-19 vaccine. Sequencing used immunoSEQ multiplex PCR; TCRdb keeps in-frame clones, though not all of them. Of 120,000 to 150,000 clones listed, 70% to 90% were seen once; the top ten hold under 7%. Sequenced here: peripheral blood, sampled 28 days after the second dose of the MenACWY control vaccine. The receptors here all came from an adult who received the MenACWY meningococcal vaccine as a control. The CDR3 runs from the conserved cysteine through the conserved F or W. Rows may omit the clone size; those that give it use once, few, many or a size class.

abundance | j_gene | v_gene | CDR3aa
. | TRBJ1-5 | TRBV27 | CASSNSRVVGQPQHF
. | TRBJ1-2 | TRBV29-1 | CSVESRGLYGYTF
. | TRBJ1-6 | TRBV4-3 | CASSQSQGARGPLHF
. | TRBJ2-7 | TRBV30 | CAWDRAYEQYF
few | TRBJ1-1 | TRBV7-2 | CASSLTGGTTEAFF
. | TRBJ2-1 | TRBV7-2 | CASRGEAHVYNEQFF
. | TRBJ1-6 | TRBV28 | CASSLEGNNSPLHF
once | TRBJ1-1 | TRBV7-2 | CASSWDRVNTEAFF
many | TRBJ1-3 | TRBV5-1 | CASSLQGHGNTIYF
. | TRBJ2-1 | TRBV30 | CAWRSGAGGQSYNEQFF
. | TRBJ2-2 | TRBV7-9 | CASSSDKNTGELFF
. | TRBJ2-5 | TRBV11-3 | CASSFGLAGGHLGGTQYF
. | TRBJ2-4 | TRBV19 | CASSIKAGRAKNIQYF
. | TRBJ2-1 | TRBV5-1 | CASSLALAGGNERFF
. | TRBJ1-6 | TRBV19 | CASSIFSAGRSPLHF
. | TRBJ2-5 | TRBV5-1 | CASSLAAGLAGEETQYF
. | TRBJ1-6 | TRBV10-3 | CAISEGDISPLHF
. | TRBJ1-1 | TRBV25-1 | CASSDAGTGDTEAFF
. | TRBJ1-1 | TRBV7-6 | CASSLGLAYTEAFF
. | TRBJ2-1 | TRBV28 | CASSFLDGDSYNEQFF
. | TRBJ2-5 | TRBV7-2 | CASSFQQGGETQYF
few | TRBJ1-4 | TRBV7-2 | CASSLRRSEKLFF
. | TRBJ2-3 | TRBV5-8 | CASSLARRGSTDTQYF
few | TRBJ2-7 | TRBV5-4 | CASSLTSGRSGEQYF
. | TRBJ1-1 | TRBV18 | CASSPLQGMDEAFF
. | TRBJ1-5 | TRBV18 | CASSPSAENQPQHF
. | TRBJ2-2 | TRBV7-2 | CASSTRQGYVGELFF
. | TRBJ2-2 | TRBV30 | CAWSIGVSGELFF
. | TRBJ1-6 | TRBV19 | CASSIGDSVENSPLHF
. | TRBJ2-1 | TRBV2 | CASSEIKVDEQFF
. | TRBJ2-1 | TRBV28 | CASSLDGQDNEQFF
. | TRBJ2-7 | TRBV5-4 | CASSLKGRRAYEQYF
. | TRBJ1-1 | TRBV5-1 | CASSTFDRNTEAFF
. | TRBJ2-2 | TRBV5-1 | CASSPGVANTGELFF
. | TRBJ2-5 | TRBV3-1/TRBV3-2 | CASRGLADVWETQYF
. | TRBJ1-1 | TRBV11-3 | CASSDRVGYQAAFF
. | TRBJ1-1 | TRBV5-1 | CASSLQGGRTEAFF
. | TRBJ2-1 | TRBV28 | CASSFEGLALGQFF
. | TRBJ2-7 | TRBV5-4 | CASSLGEYYEQYF
once | TRBJ1-1 | TRBV5-1 | CASSVRLGPMNTEAFF
. | TRBJ1-2 | TRBV5-4 | CASSPLSGGTNYGYTF
. | TRBJ2-2 | TRBV6-5 | CASSLGGGNGELFF
. | TRBJ1-1 | TRBV19 | CASSGDNNPAFF
. | TRBJ2-2 | TRBV5-5 | CASSTTGAGELFF
. | TRBJ1-5 | TRBV19 | CASSIGSRGNQPQHF
. | TRBJ1-3 | TRBV5-8 | CASSLDRGGNTIYF
once | TRBJ1-1 | TRBV27 | CASSPGTGGWTEAFF
. | TRBJ2-5 | TRBV7-9 | CASSRRTSGSGETQYF
. | TRBJ1-2 | TRBV3-1/TRBV3-2 | CASSPSRSPNYGYTF
. | TRBJ2-7 | TRBV7-6 | CASSLGPRPQVTYEQYF
. | TRBJ2-1 | TRBV7-9 | CASSQTSGRADEQFF
few | TRBJ1-1 | TRBV7-2 | CASSLLGTTEAFF
. | TRBJ2-1 | TRBV28 | CASRPSQGRAYNEQFF